The clone carrying this T cell receptor (beta chain) was detected ten times or more. Germline CDR1 is SEHNR and CDR2 is FQNEAQ (reference sequence). V lost 4 bases to trimming and J lost 11 bases; unmatched junction nucleotides: 18. The CDR3 runs 17 residues. A single record per CDR3 protein comes from TCRdb applying MiXCR to the 5' RACE reads. The profile shows around 300,000 distinct CDR3 sequences, about 13% of them singletons. These data come from a study of T-cell memory formation after mild COVID-19. This sequence was found in a man between 18 and 29 years old who had mild COVID-19 (a few samples of this study predate the infection). Cell type and time point are not known. The rearrangement joins TRBV7-9 to TRBJ1-1; 11 positions match TRBD1. What was sequenced was PBMCs or a T cell subset sorted from them (not recorded which). CDR3 DNA sequence: TGTGCCAGCAGCTCTGCTATTCCGGGACAGGGGGACGATCGGGCTTTCTTT. Translated, it gives CASSSAIPGQGDDRAFF. The full variable domain, with the rest looked up from reference TRBV7-9 and TRBJ1-1, is DTGVSQNPRHKITKRGQNVTFRCDPISEHNRLYWYRQTLGQGPEFLTYFQNEAQLEKSRLLSDRFSAERPKGSFSTLEIQRTEQGDSAMYLCASSSAIPGQGDDRAFFGQGTRLTVV.